The 21 T cell receptor beta chains reported below all come from one sample, sequenced in a study of cytomegalovirus exposure and HLA in healthy donors. The PCR used 60 Vbeta and 13 Jbeta primers. Profiling relied on immunoSEQ multiplex PCR, and the TCRdb table lists in-frame clones only, not all of them. The repertoire holds about 140,000 clones, with approximately 82% as singletons. Material for sequencing was PBMCs. The source of these receptors is a young man in good health and CMV-seropositive.

The genes are TRBV11-2 and TRBJ2-7; TRBD1 matches at 8 bases. CDR1 is SGHAT and CDR2 is FQNNGV in the germline V gene. The V and J ends lost 3 bases and 2 bases, in that order; junction bases with no gene match: 6. The CDR3 covers 15 residues. In DNA form, the CDR3 reads TGTGCCAGCAGCTTCGATGGACAGGGTCCCTACGAGCAGTACTTC. Protein: CASSFDGQGPYEQYF.

This clone appeared a single time. At the DNA level, this CDR3 is encoded by other sequences in the same sample as well. The chain joins TRBV19 to TRBJ1-6, with D possibly TRBD1 on 6 matching bases. CDR1 and CDR2 from the germline V gene are LNHDA and SQIVND (reference sequence). The CDR3 spans 15 residues. V was pared by 7 bases and J by 7 bases, with 17 bases between. CDR3: CASKSGGSGNSPLHF. For the CDR3, the DNA is TGTGCCAGTAAAAGTGGGGGCAGTGGGAATTCACCCCTCCACTTT.

The CDR3 nucleotides are TGTGCCAGCAGCGGGGGGGGGACTAGCGCGTACTACGAGCAGTACTTC. Its translation is CASSGGGTSAYYEQYF. The chain has TRBV9 and TRBJ2-7; 10 bases are a match to TRBD2. Trimming removed 3 bases from V and 3 bases from J; junction bases left unmatched: 9. CDR3 length: 16 residues. CDR1 and CDR2 (germline): SGDLS, YYNGEE.

V usage is TRBV5-4 and J usage is TRBJ2-2; TRBD2 aligns across 12 bases. Germline CDR1 and CDR2: SGHNT and YYREEE (reference sequence). The CDR3 has 15 amino acids. The ends lost 5 bases at V and 5 bases at J; junction bases unmatched: 4. CDR3 sequence (DNA): TGTGCCAGCAGACCCGGACTAGCGGGGACCGGGGAGCTGTTTTTT. It yields the protein CASRPGLAGTGELFF.

The gene calls are TRBV4-1 and TRBJ1-5; D unclear. This CDR3 region has 16 residues. CDR1 is MGHRA and CDR2 is YSYEKL in the germline V gene. V lost 1 base and J lost 3, with 13 bases in between. The CDR3 reads CASSQVEPPLNQPQHF. Here the CDR3 DNA reads TGCGCCAGCAGCCAAGTGGAGCCGCCACTCAATCAGCCCCAGCATTTT.

The V gene is TRBV29-1, the J gene TRBJ2-7; the match to TRBD2 covers 11 bases. The germline V gene encodes CDR1 SQVTM and CDR2 ANQGSEA. This CDR3 contains 17 residues. Trimming at V came to 4 bases and at J to 3 bases, leaving 14 bases not matched to a gene. CDR3 residues: CSVAGIQTSGSFYEQYF. In DNA, the CDR3 is TGCAGCGTTGCCGGAATCCAAACTAGCGGGAGTTTCTACGAGCAGTACTTC.

The chain couples TRBV19 to TRBJ2-5, with D possibly matching TRBD2 (6 bases). V lost 5 bases and J lost 4, with 14 bases in between. Germline CDR1 LNHDA, CDR2 SQIVND (reference sequence). The CDR3 is made up of 14 amino acids. The CDR3 DNA follows: TGTGCCAGTAGTCCGGGACTTTACGGAGAGACCCAGTACTTC. Translation: CASSPGLYGETQYF.

The CDR3 DNA reads as TGTGCCAGCAGCCCCCGTGACGGGAGCTCACTGAAGGAGACCCAGTACTTC. Amino acids: CASSPRDGSSLKETQYF. The chain employs TRBV9 and TRBJ2-5; D perhaps matches TRBD2 (6 bases). V lost 4 bases and J 5 bases, leaving 24 bases between the germline ends. Germline CDR1 is SGDLS and CDR2 is YYNGEE. This CDR3 spans 17 amino acids.

V and J are TRBV7-6 and TRBJ2-5; D unresolved. V was shortened by 1 base and J by 1 base, with 7 bases between the two germline ends. Germline CDR1 SGHVS, CDR2 FNYEAQ. This CDR3 comprises 14 residues. The CDR3 coding sequence is TGTGCCAGCAGCTTAGAGCCCCTCCAAGAGACCCAGTACTTC. Translating gives CASSLEPLQETQYF.

The V and J genes are TRBV27 and TRBJ1-2; D call uncertain. The germline CDR1 and CDR2 sequences are MNHEY and SMNVEV (reference sequence). The CDR3 sequence is 14 residues long. Trimming took 2 bases from V and 4 from J, leaving 11 bases between them. As DNA, the CDR3 is TGTGCCAGCAGTTTAGTTCGGGTGGTCTATGGCTACACCTTC. Encoded protein: CASSLVRVVYGYTF.

The gene calls are TRBV6-5 and TRBJ1-1; D remains ambiguous. The CDR3 length is 15 residues. The V end lost 0 bases, the J end lost 5 bases, and 13 bases lay between the germline ends. Germline loops: CDR1 MNHEY, CDR2 SVGAGI. CDR3: CASSYSFEGLTEAFF. DNA for the CDR3: TGTGCCAGCAGTTACTCGTTTGAGGGTTTAACTGAAGCTTTCTTT.

This clone was observed once. The chain uses TRBV19 and TRBJ2-1, with 11 bases aligning to TRBD1. This CDR3 has 16 residues. Per the germline V gene, CDR1 is LNHDA and CDR2 is SQIVND (reference sequence). V lost 4 bases to trimming and J lost 3 bases; unmatched junction nucleotides: 5. As DNA, the CDR3 is TGTGCCAGTAGTACGCCGGGACAGGGGGGCTACAATGAGCAGTTCTTC. Translated: CASSTPGQGGYNEQFF.

This clone was observed a few times. In nucleotides, the CDR3 is TGTGCCAGTAGTATGGCGGGAAGTGATGAAGCTTTCTTT. Its protein is CASSMAGSDEAFF. The rearrangement uses TRBV19 and TRBJ1-1, with unresolved D. CDR3 length: 13 residues. The germline gives CDR1 LNHDA, CDR2 SQIVND (reference sequence). V was clipped by 3 bases and J by 7 bases, with 12 bases between them.

The genes are TRBV7-8 and TRBJ2-7; TRBD2 agrees at 13 bases. The CDR3 spans 21 residues. CDR1 is SGHVS and CDR2 is FQNEAQ in the germline V gene. The V segment lost 1 base and the J segment 2 bases; nucleotides outside the gene matches: 17. This chain's CDR3 is CASSLEGDTSGRGYLAYEQYF. The CDR3 region has the DNA TGTGCCAGCAGCTTAGAGGGGGATACTAGCGGGAGGGGATATCTAGCCTACGAGCAGTACTTC.

V usage is TRBV27 and J usage is TRBJ2-1, with D possibly TRBD2 on 6 matching bases. The CDR3 length is 13 residues. The V end lost 5 bases, the J end lost 4 bases, and 9 bases lay between the germline ends. Per the germline V gene, CDR1 is MNHEY and CDR2 is SMNVEV (reference sequence). CDR3 amino acids: CASSPGTYNEQFF. The CDR3 DNA reads as TGTGCCAGCAGTCCCGGGACTTACAATGAGCAGTTCTTC.

V and J are TRBV19 and TRBJ2-3, with D possibly matching TRBD1 (6 bases). V shed 4 bases and J shed 6 bases, with 11 bases lying between them. The CDR3 length is 13 residues. In germline, CDR1 is LNHDA, CDR2 SQIVND (reference sequence). The CDR3, as DNA: TGTGCCAGTAGTACCAACAGGGAGGATACGCAGTATTTT. This sequence encodes CASSTNREDTQYF. Based on the CDR3 plus reference TRBV19 and TRBJ2-3, the full variable domain is DGGITQSPKYLFRKEGQNVTLSCEQNLNHDAMYWYRQDPGQGLRLIYYSQIVNDFQKGDIAEGYSVSREKKESFPLTVTSAQKNPTAFYLCASSTNREDTQYFGPGTRLTVL.

V gene TRBV18 combines with J gene TRBJ1-3, with a tentative D call TRBD1 (5 bases). CDR3 length: 16 residues. Germline V gene data show CDR1 as KGHSH and CDR2 as LQKENI. Trimming shortened V by 0 bases and J by 4 bases, and 13 bases separated the two germline ends. The CDR3 DNA sequence: TGTGCCAGCTCACCACCGGTAGGGGCGAGAGGAAACACCATATATTTT. Residues: CASSPPVGARGNTIYF.

The table lists this clone with a count of one. V usage is TRBV6-5 and J usage is TRBJ1-4, with 9 positions matching TRBD1. CDR3 length equals 14 residues. The J segment lost 11 bases and the V segment lost 4 bases, leaving 8 bases of the junction unmatched. Germline CDR1 MNHEY, CDR2 SVGAGI. The CDR3 spells CASSLRQGVGKLFF. The CDR3 nucleotides are TGTGCCAGCAGTTTACGACAGGGGGTAGGGAAACTGTTTTTT.

Here the CDR3 DNA reads TGTGCCAGCAGTAGGAACAGGGAAGTATACACTGAAGCTTTCTTT. Its protein product is CASSRNREVYTEAFF. This sequence joins TRBV28 and TRBJ1-1, with D possibly matching TRBD1 (6 bases). The germline V gene has CDR1 MDHEN and CDR2 SYDVKM. The CDR3 loop spans 15 amino acids. The ends were cut back, 5 bases at V and 3 bases at J, with 16 bases in the middle.

The chain is built from TRBV4-1 and TRBJ2-1, with 10 bases lining up with TRBD2. J gave up 2 bases and V 1 base, and 2 bases lay outside the gene matches. CDR1 and CDR2 (germline): MGHRA, YSYEKL. The CDR3 extends over 16 amino acids. In nucleotides, the CDR3 is TGCGCCAGCAGCCAAGCGCTAGCGGGGGCCTACAATGAGCAGTTCTTC. The encoded protein is CASSQALAGAYNEQFF.

The V and J genes are TRBV6-6 and TRBJ1-5, with D possibly TRBD1 on 5 matching bases. Looked up from germline, CDR1 is MNHNY and CDR2 is SVGAGI (reference sequence). The CDR3 extends over 14 amino acids. V was pared by 6 bases and J by 3 bases, with 12 bases between. The CDR3 coding sequence is TGTGCCAGCAGCCGTACAGGTCACAATCAGCCCCAGCATTTT. Its protein is CASSRTGHNQPQHF.